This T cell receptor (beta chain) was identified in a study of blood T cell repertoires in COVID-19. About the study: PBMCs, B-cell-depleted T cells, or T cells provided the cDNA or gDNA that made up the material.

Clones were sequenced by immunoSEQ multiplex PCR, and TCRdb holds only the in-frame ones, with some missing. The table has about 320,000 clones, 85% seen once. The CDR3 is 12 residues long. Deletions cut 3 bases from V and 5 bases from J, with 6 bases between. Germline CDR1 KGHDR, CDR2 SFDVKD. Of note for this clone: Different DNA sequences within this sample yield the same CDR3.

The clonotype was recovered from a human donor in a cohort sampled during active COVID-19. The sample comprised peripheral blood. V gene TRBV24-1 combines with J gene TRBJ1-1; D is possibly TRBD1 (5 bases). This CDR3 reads CATSDRGTEAFF. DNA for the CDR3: TGTGCCACCAGTGATCGGGGGACTGAAGCTTTCTTT.